Each of the 14 T cell receptor beta chains below was sequenced from the same sample in a study of cytomegalovirus exposure and HLA in healthy donors. Only in-frame clones appear in the TCRdb table, and some are missing; sequencing was by immunoSEQ multiplex PCR. Here the sample spans 200,000 to 250,000 clones, less than 90% being singletons. The sequencing input was PBMCs. These receptors were obtained from a woman aged 18-29 years in good health and CMV-seronegative.

This clone has a single count. The CDR3 region has the DNA TGTGCCAGTACCCCTAGTAGCGGGGGGGCAAGCACAGATACGCAGTATTTT. Amino acid sequence: CASTPSSGGASTDTQYF. The genes are TRBV19 and TRBJ2-3; 11 bases line up with TRBD2. V shed 7 bases, J shed 0 bases, and the junction held 9 bases outside the gene matches. Germline V gene sequence: CDR1 LNHDA, CDR2 SQIVND (reference sequence). CDR3 size: 17 residues.

The chain uses TRBV5-1 and TRBJ2-3; 10 bases are shared with TRBD2. V gave up 0 bases and J gave up 6 bases; unmatched junction bases: 13. Germline lookup yields CDR1 SGHRS and CDR2 YFSETQ. This CDR3 spans 18 amino acids. The CDR3 region is CASSLALAGATLTDTQYF. DNA for the CDR3: TGCGCCAGCAGCTTGGCGCTAGCGGGGGCCACGCTCACGGATACGCAGTATTTT.

Concerning this clone: Within the sample, other DNA sequences also encode this same CDR3. The chain is built from TRBV27 and TRBJ2-5; either TRBD1 or TRBD2 may supply D (5 bases each). With 0 bases removed from V and 3 bases from J, the gap between germline ends came to 11 bases. The CDR3 contains 15 residues. Per the germline V gene, CDR1 is MNHEY and CDR2 is SMNVEV (reference sequence). In nucleotides, the CDR3 is TGTGCCAGCAGTTTATCGGGGACGGGAAAAGAGACCCAGTACTTC. It translates to CASSLSGTGKETQYF.

V gene TRBV30 combines with J gene TRBJ1-4; 8 nucleotides match TRBD1. Germline values: CDR1 GTSNPN, CDR2 SVGIG (reference sequence). CDR3 length equals 13 residues. The V segment lost 4 bases and the J segment 8 bases; nucleotides outside the gene matches: 6. For the CDR3, the DNA is TGTGCCTGGAACGGACAGGGCGGGGAAAAACTGTTTTTT. This encodes CAWNGQGGEKLFF.

The rearrangement joins TRBV7-6 to TRBJ2-5; TRBD1 agrees at 7 bases. The V and J ends lost 5 bases and 4 bases, in that order; junction bases with no gene match: 7. The germline V gene encodes CDR1 SGHVS and CDR2 FNYEAQ. CDR3 size: 14 residues. As DNA, the CDR3 is TGTGCCAGCAGCCCGACAGGGAAAGGAGAGACCCAGTACTTC. Its translation is CASSPTGKGETQYF.

This clone was recorded once. The V and J genes are TRBV28 and TRBJ2-7, with 9 bases fitting TRBD1. Germline V gives CDR1 MDHEN, CDR2 SYDVKM. The CDR3 is made up of 17 amino acids. The V segment lost 3 bases and the J segment 3 bases; nucleotides outside the gene matches: 12. CDR3 nucleotides: TGTGCCAGCAGTTTGCCACAGGGGGCAGTTACCTTCTACGAGCAGTACTTC. This translates into CASSLPQGAVTFYEQYF. Complete variable domain (other parts from reference TRBV28 and TRBJ2-7): DVKVTQSSRYLVKRTGEKVFLECVQDMDHENMFWYRQDPGLGLRLIYFSYDVKMKEKGDIPEGYSVSREKKERFSLILESASTNQTSMYLCASSLPQGAVTFYEQYFGPGTRLTVT.

The V and J genes are TRBV18 and TRBJ1-2; 11 positions match TRBD1. The V segment lost 5 bases and the J segment 6 bases; nucleotides outside the gene matches: 5. The CDR3 is made up of 14 amino acids. In germline, CDR1 is KGHSH, CDR2 LQKENI. The CDR3 sequence: CASSALDRGHGYTF. CDR3 coding DNA: TGTGCCAGCTCAGCATTGGACAGGGGGCATGGCTACACCTTC.

The chain links TRBV19 to TRBJ2-7; D unresolved. From germline, CDR1 is LNHDA and CDR2 SQIVND (reference sequence). Trimming pared 1 base from V and 0 bases from J, leaving 7 bases between. This CDR3 has 14 residues. The CDR3 spells CASSIAKASYEQYF. The CDR3 nucleotides are TGTGCCAGTAGTATAGCAAAAGCCTCCTACGAGCAGTACTTC.

The chain uses TRBV7-9 and TRBJ2-1; D is uncertain. The CDR3 loop spans 17 amino acids. The germline CDR1 and CDR2 sequences are SEHNR and FQNEAQ (reference sequence). With 7 bases removed from V and 1 base from J, the gap between germline ends came to 20 bases. CDR3: CASTYGGQSGSYNEQFF. The CDR3 nucleotides are TGTGCCAGCACCTACGGCGGCCAGAGTGGGTCCTACAATGAGCAGTTCTTC.

This chain links TRBV30 with TRBJ1-5, with 9 bases lining up with TRBD1. The trim removed 5 bases at V and 9 bases at J, leaving 8 bases unmatched. CDR1 and CDR2 (germline): GTSNPN, SVGIG (reference sequence). The CDR3 has 13 residues. CDR3 in DNA: TGTGCCTGGGAGGGACAGGGCCAGGGGCCCCAGCATTTT. Protein sequence: CAWEGQGQGPQHF.

This rearrangement joins TRBV5-1 to TRBJ2-7; the D gene is possibly TRBD2 (6 bases). Trimming stripped 4 bases from V and 7 bases from J, with 21 bases between. CDR1 is SGHRS, CDR2 YFSETQ, per germline. This CDR3 has 15 residues. In DNA form, the CDR3 reads TGCGCCAGCAGCCGCTGGGGGGACGTTGTTCTGGAGCAGTACTTC. It codes for CASSRWGDVVLEQYF.

The chain joins TRBV5-1 to TRBJ1-1; no clear D gene. CDR3 length: 16 residues. CDR1 and CDR2 (germline): SGHRS, YFSETQ. Trimming pared 0 bases from V and 3 bases from J, leaving 15 bases between. CDR3 protein: CASSLVSTSSDTEAFF. In DNA form, the CDR3 reads TGCGCCAGCAGCTTGGTTAGTACCTCTTCGGACACTGAAGCTTTCTTT.

This chain connects TRBV27 to TRBJ1-2, with 8 bases lining up with TRBD1. Germline lookup yields CDR1 MNHEY and CDR2 SMNVEV (reference sequence). The V segment lost 2 bases and the J segment 6 bases; nucleotides outside the gene matches: 5. The CDR3 sequence is 14 residues long. CDR3 in DNA: TGTGCCAGCAGTTTAGGCAGGGGGCTGAATGGCTACACCTTC. This encodes CASSLGRGLNGYTF.

This chain uses TRBV7-9 with TRBJ1-1; 8 bases match TRBD1. Looked up from germline, CDR1 is SEHNR and CDR2 is FQNEAQ (reference sequence). The V segment lost 5 bases and the J segment 5 bases; nucleotides outside the gene matches: 10. The CDR3 is 15 residues long. Written as DNA, the CDR3 is TGTGCCAGCAGCCTCCCCAGGGGGCCCGTTACTGAAGCTTTCTTT. It encodes CASSLPRGPVTEAFF.